Here is one T cell receptor (beta chain) with its context. What it recognizes is unknown. The sample originates from a study of T cells expressing NK-cell markers. Background on the study: Sorted CD3+CD56-NKG2C+, CD3+CD56+NKG2C+ and CD3+CD56+NKG2C- T cells supplied the TCR beta repertoires.

Findings and limits, study-wide: Of the CD8+ T cell pool in six donors, roughly 1.0-7.0% was accounted for by dominant NKG2C+ clonotypes. Expanded NKG2C+ T cell clones were not confirmed as HCMV-specific.

No DNA is given; TCRdb re-called the 5' RACE reads and lists each CDR3 protein once. The sample totals 500,000 to 700,000 distinct CDR3 sequences. Germline CDR1 is MDHEN and CDR2 is SYDVKM. The CDR3 has 13 residues. The chain joins TRBV28 to TRBJ2-1; as DNA is missing, the TRBD1 call by TCRdb cannot be tested. The clonotype comes from a young man in good health. Sequencing used blood T cells: a sorted CD56 or NKG2C T cell subset, CD4+ or CD8+ T cells, or bulk PBMC T cells (not recorded which). CDR3 residues: CASRGQGANEQFF.